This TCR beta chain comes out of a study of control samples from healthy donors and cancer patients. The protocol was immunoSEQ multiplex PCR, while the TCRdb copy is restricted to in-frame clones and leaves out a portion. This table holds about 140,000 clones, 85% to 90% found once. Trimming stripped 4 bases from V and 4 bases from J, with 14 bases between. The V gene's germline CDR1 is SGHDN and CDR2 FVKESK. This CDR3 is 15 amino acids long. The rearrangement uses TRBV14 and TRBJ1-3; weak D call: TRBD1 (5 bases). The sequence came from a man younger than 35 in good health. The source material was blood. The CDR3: CASSPRRGAGNTIYF. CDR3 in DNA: TGTGCCAGCAGCCCTCGTAGGGGCGCCGGAAACACCATATATTTT.